The T cell receptor (beta chain) under discussion was sequenced for a study of cytomegalovirus exposure and HLA in healthy donors (dated by TCRdb to 2017 to 2019). For context, the study as a whole: An earlier analysis of some 500 of the donors reported roughly 270 Gb of sequence data and more than 90 million unique TCR beta sequences from some 180 million T cells. Roughly 300 gigabases of sequencing data and 70 million to 95 million unique TCR sequences made up an early release that covered roughly 670 HLA-typed donors. Of the roughly 420 genotyped donors, less than 90% were placed in the genetic ancestry cluster associated with self-reported Caucasian donors. The study was designed to test whether signatures of past pathogen exposure could be identified by cataloging public T cell receptors. The T cell repertoires of roughly 660 subjects were profiled by immunosequencing and related to cytomegalovirus serostatus. In addition to the first cohort of roughly 700 subjects, a separate validation cohort of over 90 different subjects was used. The study combined high-throughput TCR immunosequencing, statistical association of individual TCRs with disease status, and machine learning to predict cytomegalovirus infection status. A later analysis re-analyzed previously published TCR beta repertoires from approximately 670 donors and added high-resolution HLA genotyping to study TCR occurrence patterns. The later analysis used no new phenotypic data to find candidate immune exposures, relying instead on TCR beta sequences and their occurrence across donors. To decide whether each TCR beta V gene segment behaved as functional or pseudogenic, an earlier analysis of some 580 of the donors relied on high-throughput TCR beta sequencing. Donor age, sex, ethnicity and CMV serostatus were compiled alongside the repertoire data. A later genetic analysis took genome-wide SNP genotypes for about 55% of the roughly 670 donors and used that subset as a discovery cohort. All discovery cohort repertoires had been generated using a single sequencing platform. HLA typing included class I and class II loci at four-digit resolution. Typing coverage differed by locus: A, B, C, DRB1 and DQB1 were typed in about 629-630 donors, DQA1 in about 510, DPA1 in 600 to 610, and DPB1 in 450 to 490. Several DR-DQ haplotypes were handled as single units for association and clustering because linkage in the cohort was strong. Among about 360 genotyped donors of the cohort, an average of around 240,000 unique TCR beta nucleotide sequences were sequenced per donor, roughly 18% of them non-productive.

The research as a whole found: According to the authors, the approach could potentially be generalized to other disease states and immunological phenotypes. Across donors, most TCR sequences were observed very rarely, whereas some public TCRs were present in many individuals. In a later analysis, TCR association rates were found to vary across HLA loci, with the most associated TCRs seen for DRB1 alleles and the fewest for HLA-C alleles. The earlier analysis of almost 600 of the donors excluded around 17 rarely observed V segments, including chromosome 9 orphons, because counts were too low. Linkage disequilibrium might explain the correlated functional status among segregating V segments, but an unknown experimental factor could not be excluded. The classifier was reported to diagnose cytomegalovirus status with high specificity and sensitivity in both the original and validation cohorts. In a later genetic analysis, a missense DCLRE1C variant was associated with V-gene and J-gene trimming of TCR beta chains, and the association was replicated in an independent cohort. A later analysis found that HLA-associated TCR beta chains were more clonally expanded and had lower generation probabilities than equally common non-associated chains. An earlier analysis of 587 of the donors showed that most TCR beta V segments appeared in productive rearrangements either about 90% or about 30% of the time, which broadly matched IMGT annotations. A later analysis associated roughly 17,000 TCR beta sequences with specific HLA alleles at a false discovery rate of 0.05. According to a later analysis, parvovirus B19, influenza, CMV and Epstein-Barr virus appeared linked to several top co-occurrence clusters. A later analysis found that most CMV-associated TCR beta chains appeared HLA-restricted, with HLA associations seemingly driven largely by CMV exposure. A later genetic analysis reported fewer N-insertions in productive TCRs among donors in an Asian-associated ancestry cluster than the roughly 700-donor mean. Immune exposure information for the cohort was limited to CMV serostatus. Only TCR beta chains were sequenced in this cohort, and the absence of alpha or paired-chain data limited detectable features. A few of the identified cytomegalovirus-associated TCR beta chains were confirmed in vitro to be specific for cytomegalovirus antigens. Roughly uniform sequencing depth across donors was assumed in presence/absence analyses, although this assumption may not hold. A cluster of highly shared sequence variants was judged likely to represent a technical artifact of the sequencing pipeline. A further reported finding was that TCR beta sequences accurately predicted the HLA-A and HLA-B alleles for most subjects in the first cohort. Assigning TCR associations to individual alleles was difficult when HLA alleles, especially DR and DQ, strongly co-occurred. Because the 87-base-pair reads could not distinguish some IMGT-functional V segments, including TRBV6-2 and TRBV6-3, those segments were excluded. The study gave a list of under 200 TCR beta chains associated with cytomegalovirus. Because HLA typing was unavailable for some donors at each locus, only the typed subset was used in association tests.

In total, 630 or so healthy bone marrow donors made up the cohort. At the time of sampling, every cohort member was nominally healthy, though immune exposures that went unrecorded were likely present. The donor tested CMV seropositive, placing the donor among the 289 seropositive members of the cohort. Every donor gave a peripheral blood sample, and the peripheral blood mononuclear cells from that sample were used for TCR beta sequencing. Genomic DNA was extracted from the blood cell samples with the Qiagen DNeasy Blood Extraction Kit. Libraries came from the immunoSEQ multiplex PCR assay. A mixture of 60 forward primers for TCR Vbeta segments and 13 reverse primers for TCR Jbeta segments was used in the multiplex PCR. A multiplex PCR assay on genomic DNA amplified the CDR3 region of rearranged TCR beta genes. The Illumina HiSeq System was used to sequence the amplified TCR beta libraries as 87-base-pair reads. On the authors' methods: Across the 600 to 700 repertoires, a later analysis counted tens of millions of unique TCR beta chains, roughly 11 million of which were shared by at least two donors. Raw reads were error-corrected and collapsed into unique sequences with a nearest-neighbor algorithm that merged closely related sequences to remove PCR and sequencing errors. V, D and J gene segments were assigned by aligning CDR3 sequences to IMGT reference sequences. For a sequence to be retained, at least a six-nucleotide match to both a V gene segment and a J gene segment was required. A rearrangement was called productive if the CDR3 had no stop codons and remained in frame with V and J, and every other rearrangement was called non-productive. Following IMGT convention, CDR3 was defined as the stretch from the second conserved V-encoded cysteine to the conserved J-encoded phenylalanine. The earlier analysis of 500 to 600 of the donors excluded sequences that lacked an unambiguous match to a single V gene segment. An earlier analysis of about 590 of the donors classified V segments as functional when productive rearrangements were above 56.7% and as segregating when the standard deviation between donors was above 5%. To diagnose cytomegalovirus status from the catalog of TCR beta chain sequences, a statistical classification framework was built. V and J gene assignment, in a later analysis, came from comparing TCR nucleotide sequences with IMGT/GENE-DB human TR gene sequences. Using the TCRdist pipeline, a later analysis assigned CDR3 sequences along with most-parsimonious VDJ recombination scenarios. In a later analysis, each TCR beta chain was defined by its CDR3 amino acid sequence together with its V-gene family, and reads lacking a unique V-gene family were excluded. In a later analysis, around 650 highly shared, low-generation-probability nucleotide sequences were removed to address suspected cross-contamination and a sequencing artifact. A later analysis calculated a clonal expansion index for each public chain from normalized within-repertoire ranks of inferred template counts. A later analysis computed generation probabilities with a VDJ recombination model fitted to out-of-frame rearrangements, and checked the results against IGoR. In a later analysis, TCR-TCR, TCR-HLA and TCR-CMV co-occurrence was scored with hypergeometric tests, and a repertoire-size bias correction was applied to TCR pairs. To estimate false discovery rates, a later analysis permuted the HLA or CMV assignments 20 times. A later analysis grouped co-occurring TCRs with DBSCAN, adding TCRdist sequence similarity when clustering within HLA-allele-positive subsets. For co-occurrence clustering, repertoires with fewer than 30,000 or more than 120,000 public chains were excluded, along with roughly 5 repertoires with anomalous nucleotide sharing. TCRdb limited this immuneACCESS table to in-frame rearrangements with V and J called. A share of clones is missing; checked studies link under half to unresolved V genes, and the rest is unexplained. V, J and clone size are those of that table, while D and trimming were read from the DNA. The sample contains about 150,000 clones, more than 60% of them found a single time. The top ten hold 3.1% of the sample.

The germline V gene yields SQVTM for CDR1 and ANQGSEA for CDR2. The CDR3 goes from the cysteine to the phenylalanine over 14 residues. This entry keeps only the CDR3 DNA: 42 bases, framed from base 1. Compared with germline, V lacks 6 bases and J lacks 4 bases; bases without a gene match: 8. This clone was detected only a few times. Its antigen remains unidentified. No base quality information exists; no much larger clone differs at one position. This clonotype originated in a woman in her forties or fifties in good health and CMV-seropositive. Sequenced material: PBMCs. The chain was built from TRBV29-1 and TRBJ2-3, with 9 central nucleotides matching TRBD1. The CDR3 here reads CSVRDRVGSDTQYF. The base sequence is TGCAGCGTAAGGGACAGGGTGGGATCAGATACGCAGTATTTT.